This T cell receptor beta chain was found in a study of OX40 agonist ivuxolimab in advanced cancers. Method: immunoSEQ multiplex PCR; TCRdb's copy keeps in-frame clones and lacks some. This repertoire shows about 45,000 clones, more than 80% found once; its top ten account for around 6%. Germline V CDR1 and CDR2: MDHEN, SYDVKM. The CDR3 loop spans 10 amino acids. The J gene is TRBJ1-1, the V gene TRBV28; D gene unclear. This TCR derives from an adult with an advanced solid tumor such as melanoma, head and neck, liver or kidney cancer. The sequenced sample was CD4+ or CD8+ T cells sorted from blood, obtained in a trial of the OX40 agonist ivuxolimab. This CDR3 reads CATRSTEAFF. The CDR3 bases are TGTGCGACTCGTAGCACTGAAGCTTTCTTT.